The source of this T cell receptor (beta chain) is a study of PD-1 blockade in classical Hodgkin lymphoma. Study overall: Every 2 weeks, patients had 3 mg/kg nivolumab intravenously.

Every patient relapsed after autologous stem cell transplantation, and brentuximab vedotin exposure varied. This table comes from immunoSEQ multiplex PCR, and its TCRdb copy is limited to in-frame clones, with some not included. This sample yields about 26,000 clones, of which around 82% are seen a single time; under 14% belongs to the top ten. The length of the CDR3 is 13 residues. V was clipped by 0 bases and J by 3 bases, with 6 bases between them. CDR1 is SGHDT and CDR2 is YYEEEE in the germline V gene. Study findings and constraints: As was reported, newly diagnosed patients showed lower baseline TCR diversity than healthy donors did. Nivolumab initiation under 1 year post-ASCT meant exclusion. Whoever responded completely had baseline diversity much like that seen in newly diagnosed patients.

About this clone: What it binds is not known.

This specimen consisted of peripheral blood mononuclear cells (PBMCs), obtained before the second cycle of nivolumab. V gene TRBV5-6 combines with J gene TRBJ2-5; the D is unclear. The source is a human donor with classical Hodgkin lymphoma. The CDR3 sequence is CASSLVQEETQYF. In nucleotides, the CDR3 is TGTGCCAGCAGCTTGGTTCAGGAAGAGACCCAGTACTTC.